This T cell receptor (beta chain) was profiled in a study of T cells expressing NK-cell markers (dated by TCRdb to 2018 to 2020). In terms of the full investigation: In sorted CD3+CD56+NKG2C+, CD3+CD56+NKG2C- and CD3+CD56-NKG2C+ T-cell subsets from about eight donors, TCR beta-chain repertoires were profiled. The eight sequenced donors were randomly selected healthy volunteers, three men and five women. Among the eight sequenced donors, only one was HCMV-seronegative, while the other seven were HCMV-seropositive. The libraries were sequenced on Illumina HiSeq 2000/2500, MiSeq or NextSeq, producing 2 x 150 bp reads.

A commercial ELISA kit detecting HCMV-specific IgG in serum was used to determine HCMV serostatus. Ficoll density gradient centrifugation was used to isolate peripheral blood mononuclear cells from blood. The investigation overall reported the following: Those dominant clonotypes were again the most abundant among CD3+CD56-NKG2C+ cells in a few donors, at roughly 25-60.1%. It remained unclear whether the expanded NKG2C-expressing T cell clones were specific for HCMV antigens. In over five donors, the dominant CD3+CD56+NKG2C+ clonotypes were among the top 10 CD8+ clonotypes and accounted for about 1.0-7.5% of CD8+ T cells.

The reads were generated on an Illumina HiSeq 2000. The TCR beta cDNA libraries were made using 5'RACE template switching, a step that added both a universal primer site and unique molecular identifiers. cDNA synthesis was primed from the TCR beta constant segment and was followed by two successive PCR amplification steps. On the study's bioinformatics: Reads were demultiplexed and grouped by UMI with MIGEC, and clonotypes were assembled and quantified with MiTCR. To exclude erroneous sequences, any TCR cDNA sequence not supported by at least two reads was discarded. The tcR package was used for downstream repertoire analysis, with clonotypes matched between fractions based on CDR3 nucleotide sequence plus V segment. VDJmatch was used to annotate antigen specificity against VDJdb, with one amino acid substitution in CDR3 permitted. Each entry corresponds to one CDR3 protein sequence from reads that TCRdb reprocessed, and DNA is not given. What appears here as the V and J calls and clone size reflects TCRdb's work, not the paper's. Per the sample table, the count is fewer than 400,000 distinct CDR3 sequences. Roughly 10% of the sample rests with the top ten.

A word on this clonotype: No antigen is known for it.

The CDR3, from cysteine to phenylalanine, totals 15 residues. There is no recorded DNA. Recombination connected TRBV21-1 to TRBJ2-1; TCRdb names TRBD1, which stays unverified in the absence of DNA. TRBV21-1 corresponds to a pseudogene. The sequence was collected from a woman in her 50s in good health. Donor details come from another sample of the same person, matched by shared clones. The specimen was blood T cells: a sorted CD56 or NKG2C T cell subset, CD4+ or CD8+ T cells, or bulk PBMC T cells (not recorded which). For the CDR3, the sequence is CASSKIRQGNNEQFF.